This entry describes one TCR beta chain. The table lists this clonotype with a few counts. It has no known antigen specificity. No much larger clonotype is one base removed from it; base qualities were not supplied. Library preparation was by PCR. Data came from an Illumina HiSeq 2500. TCR library preparation used molecular barcoding, with unique molecular identifiers applied to normalize quantification of the TCRbeta repertoire. Through fastp at Q25 and MiXCR, TCRdb rebuilt clones from the public reads, retaining in-frame beta chains. Each CDR3 protein gets just one entry, which takes the most common genes and DNA from the rows behind it. For this sample the table gives 250,000 to 300,000 distinct CDR3 sequences, of which around a tenth were detected only once. The ten largest clones add up to 7% to 9.5% of the sample. These data belong to a study of T-cell reconstitution after alpha-beta-depleted transplantation in children (dated by TCRdb to about 2016). A note on the overall study: The study quantitatively tracked T-cell immune reconstitution after TCRalphabeta/CD19-depleted allogeneic hematopoietic cell transplantation in children using TCR repertoire profiling.

In the paper's terms, the treatment or condition label means: allogeneic hematopoietic cell transplantation with graft depleted of TCRalphabeta T cells and CD19 B cells. TCRalphabeta/CD19-depleted allogeneic hematopoietic cell grafts were given to the transplant recipients, all of whom were children. Reading the germline V gene (reference sequence) gives CDR1 MNHEY and CDR2 SMNVEV. From the cysteine through the phenylalanine, the CDR3 covers 18 amino acids. The read is trimmed to its CDR3 DNA, 54 bases read in frame from base 1. Trimming costs V 5 bases and J 0 bases, and their ends lie 23 bases apart. What the authors observed across the whole study: The high TCRbeta diversity at day 60 in some patients was ascribed to recipient T cells and intrathymic progenitors that had survived conditioning. Over subsequent months, a decline in hyperexpanded clone frequencies was noted, and after one year, T-cell counts and TCRbeta diversity were mostly ascribed to newly produced T cells. The apparently early recovery of alphabetaT-cell counts about two months after transplant reportedly depended on only several hundred rapidly expanded clones that came from non-depleted graft cells.

The V gene is TRBV27 and the J gene is TRBJ2-7; matching of 6 bases hints at TRBD2 as the D gene. The origin of this receptor is a boy under three years old with acute myeloid leukemia, due to receive a stem cell transplant. The source was PBMCs, collected before TCRalphabeta/CD19-depleted stem cell transplant. Here the CDR3 is given as CASSPSARDRRFSYEQYF. The nucleotide sequence is TGTGCCAGCAGTCCTAGCGCCAGGGACCGCCGATTCTCCTACGAGCAGTACTTC.